What follows is one T cell receptor beta chain and its context. What it binds is unknown. The data stem from a study of human thymus T cells. Points from the study as a whole: Reports from related research described highly overlapping thymic repertoires among unrelated individuals. An apparent bias in V and J gene usage was seen in thymic and blood repertoires.

The thymus was resected at corrective cardiac surgery. Donation was from healthy Finnish infants who were having corrective surgery that addressed congenital heart defects. The CDR3 sequence is 13 residues long. Germline V lookup: CDR1 MGHRA, CDR2 YSYEKL. V shed 0 bases and J shed 5 bases, with 7 bases lying between them. Only in-frame clones appear in the TCRdb table, and some are missing; sequencing was by immunoSEQ multiplex PCR. The repertoire includes some 78,000 clones, just over 95% of them detected once, and around 0.03% sits in the top ten. Sequencing used thymus tissue. The TCR comes from a boy less than two years old with a congenital heart defect but otherwise immunologically healthy. The chain employs TRBV4-1 and TRBJ2-5; tentative D call: TRBD1 (6 bases). CDR3 coding DNA: TGCGCCAGCAGCCAAGAAGGGGGTGAGACCCAGTACTTC. Protein sequence: CASSQEGGETQYF.